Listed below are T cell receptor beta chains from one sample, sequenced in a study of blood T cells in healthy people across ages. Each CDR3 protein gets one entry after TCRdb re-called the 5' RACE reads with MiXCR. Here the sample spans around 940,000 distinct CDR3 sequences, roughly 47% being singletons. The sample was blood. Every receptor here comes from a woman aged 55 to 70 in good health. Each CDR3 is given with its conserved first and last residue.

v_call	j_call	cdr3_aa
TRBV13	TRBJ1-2	CASSLTEGGTDLYGYTF
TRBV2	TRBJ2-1	CAISAGNEQFF
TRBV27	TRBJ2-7	CASSLARTSGAYEQYF
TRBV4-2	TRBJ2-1	CASSFLHKGQGPHNEQFF
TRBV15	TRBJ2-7	CATSRDLPRLSYEQYF
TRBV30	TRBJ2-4	CAWKGWGAPKNIQYF
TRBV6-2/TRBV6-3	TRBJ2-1	CASIPPGTSNEQFF
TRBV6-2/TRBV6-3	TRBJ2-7	CASSDGVPYEQYF
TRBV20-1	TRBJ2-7	CSAPRGSSYEQYF
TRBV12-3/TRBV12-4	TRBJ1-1	CASSLGSFYPWDDTEAFF
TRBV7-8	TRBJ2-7	CASSLGGRVSYEQYF
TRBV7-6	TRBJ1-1	CASSSSSAKDTEAFF
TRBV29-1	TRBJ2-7	CSVERYNEQYF
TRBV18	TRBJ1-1	CASSPEAAQAFF
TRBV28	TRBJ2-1	CASSPHGLAGGYNEQFF
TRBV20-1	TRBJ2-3	CSASPLASTDTQYF
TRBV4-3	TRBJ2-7	CASSHLTGPIYEQYF
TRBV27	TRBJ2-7	CASKLTGTDPYEQYF
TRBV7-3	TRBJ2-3	CASSRPYTDTQYF
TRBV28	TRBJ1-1	CAVPNKGPPNTEAFF
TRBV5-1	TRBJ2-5	CASSESAGEETQYF
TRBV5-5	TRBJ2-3	CASSFLAGATDTQYF
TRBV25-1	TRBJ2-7	CASSTGRASYEQYF
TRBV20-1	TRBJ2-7	CSARDLEGQGAGYEQYF
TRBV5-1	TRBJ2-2	CASSLGSSNTGELFF
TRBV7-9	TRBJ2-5	CASSLVVGAAQETQYF
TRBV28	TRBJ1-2	CASSLRAEILYGYTF
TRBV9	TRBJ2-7	CASSTRGSSEQYF
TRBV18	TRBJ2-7	CASSPTDRVRYEQYF
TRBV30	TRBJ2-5	CAWSVHRGRETQYF
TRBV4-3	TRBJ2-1	CASSQDWQPYNEQFF
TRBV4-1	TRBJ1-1	CASSQVQGVSPEAFF
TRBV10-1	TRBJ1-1	CASSEKGAVNTEAFF
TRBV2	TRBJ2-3	CASSEFRQGSTDTQYF
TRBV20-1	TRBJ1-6	CSATQGQGDNSPLHF
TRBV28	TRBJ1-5	CASSYYSNQPQHF
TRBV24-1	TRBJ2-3	CATLDLNTDTQYF
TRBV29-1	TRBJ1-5	CSVVGGTNQPQHF
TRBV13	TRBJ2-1	CASSLATGGDEQFF
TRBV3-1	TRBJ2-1	CASSQMTSGAEQFF
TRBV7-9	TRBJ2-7	CASSRELASYEQYF
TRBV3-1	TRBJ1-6	CASHDQRFNSPLHF
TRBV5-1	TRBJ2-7	CASSLAPGPWGRYEQYF
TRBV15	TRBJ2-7	CATSRDLRREGFYEQYF
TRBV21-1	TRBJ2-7	CASSKVVRFVGYEQYF
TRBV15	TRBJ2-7	CATSRDLTSGSYEQYF
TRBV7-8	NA	CASTTRDREDIQYF
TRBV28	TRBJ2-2	CASSLRVTSGRVPNGELFF
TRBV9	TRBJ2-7	CASSEGVAVSYEQYF
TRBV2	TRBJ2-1	CASSEHRNEQFF
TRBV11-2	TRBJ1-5	CASSFQRQEPQHF
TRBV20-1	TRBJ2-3	CSASSSGGRTDTQYF